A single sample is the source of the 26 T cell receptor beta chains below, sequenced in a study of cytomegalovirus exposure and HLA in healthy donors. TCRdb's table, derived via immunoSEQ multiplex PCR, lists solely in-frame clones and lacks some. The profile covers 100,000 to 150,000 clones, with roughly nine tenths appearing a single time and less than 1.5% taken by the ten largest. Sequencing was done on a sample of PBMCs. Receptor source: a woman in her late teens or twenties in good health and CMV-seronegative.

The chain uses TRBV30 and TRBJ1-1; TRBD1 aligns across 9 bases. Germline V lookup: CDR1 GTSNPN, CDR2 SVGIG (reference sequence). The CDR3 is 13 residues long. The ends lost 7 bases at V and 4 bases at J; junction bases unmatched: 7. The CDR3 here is CASLRQGGTEAFF. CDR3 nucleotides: TGTGCCTCACTAAGACAGGGGGGCACTGAAGCTTTCTTT.

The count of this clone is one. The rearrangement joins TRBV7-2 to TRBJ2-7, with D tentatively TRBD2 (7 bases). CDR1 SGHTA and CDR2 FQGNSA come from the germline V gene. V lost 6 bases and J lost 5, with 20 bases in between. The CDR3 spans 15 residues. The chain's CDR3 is CASREAGHDFHEQYF. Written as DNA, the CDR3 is TGTGCCAGCAGAGAAGCGGGACATGATTTTCACGAGCAGTACTTC.

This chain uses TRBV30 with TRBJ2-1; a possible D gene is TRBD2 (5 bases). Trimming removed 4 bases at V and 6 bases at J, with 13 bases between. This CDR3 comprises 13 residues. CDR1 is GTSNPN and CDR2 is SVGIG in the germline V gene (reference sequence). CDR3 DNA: TGTGCCTGGACTAGCATTTTTGGCAATGAGCAGTTCTTC. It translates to CAWTSIFGNEQFF.

The CDR3 sequence is CASSWAGPYEQFF. In DNA, the CDR3 is TGTGCCAGCAGTTGGGCAGGGCCGTATGAGCAGTTCTTC. The chain employs TRBV28 and TRBJ2-1, with D tentatively TRBD1 (5 bases). This CDR3 region has 13 residues. Looked up from germline, CDR1 is MDHEN and CDR2 is SYDVKM. Trimming removed 4 bases from V and 8 bases from J, with 12 bases in between.

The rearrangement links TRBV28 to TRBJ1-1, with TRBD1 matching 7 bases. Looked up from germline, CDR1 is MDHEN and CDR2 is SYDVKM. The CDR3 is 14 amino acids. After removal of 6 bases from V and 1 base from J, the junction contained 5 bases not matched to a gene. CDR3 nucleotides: TGTGCCAGCAGCCAATACAGGGGGAACACTGAAGCTTTCTTT. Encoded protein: CASSQYRGNTEAFF.

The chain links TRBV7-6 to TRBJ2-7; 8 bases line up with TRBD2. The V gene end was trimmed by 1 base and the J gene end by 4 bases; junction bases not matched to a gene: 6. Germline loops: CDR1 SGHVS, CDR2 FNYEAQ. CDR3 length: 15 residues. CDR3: CASSLGPSGSYEQYF. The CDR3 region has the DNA TGTGCCAGCAGCTTAGGCCCAAGCGGGAGTTACGAGCAGTACTTC.

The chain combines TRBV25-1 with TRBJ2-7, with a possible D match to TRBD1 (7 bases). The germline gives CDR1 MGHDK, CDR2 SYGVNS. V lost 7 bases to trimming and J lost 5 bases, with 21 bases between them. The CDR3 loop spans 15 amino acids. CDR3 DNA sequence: TGTGCCAGCACCTGCGCGTTGGAGGGGGCCCACGAGCAGTACGTC. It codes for CASTCALEGAHEQYV.

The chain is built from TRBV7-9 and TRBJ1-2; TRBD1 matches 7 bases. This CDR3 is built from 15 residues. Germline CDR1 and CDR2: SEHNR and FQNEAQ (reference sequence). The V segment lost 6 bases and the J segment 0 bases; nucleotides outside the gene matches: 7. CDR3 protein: CASSRPGTANYGYTF. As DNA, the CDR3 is TGTGCCAGCAGTCGCCCCGGGACAGCTAACTATGGCTACACCTTC.

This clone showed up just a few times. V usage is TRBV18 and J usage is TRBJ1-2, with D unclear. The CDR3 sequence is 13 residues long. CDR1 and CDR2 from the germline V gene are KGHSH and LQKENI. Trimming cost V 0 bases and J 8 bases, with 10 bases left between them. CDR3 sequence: CASSPPGVEGYTF. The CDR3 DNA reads TGTGCCAGCTCACCACCCGGGGTGGAAGGCTACACCTTC. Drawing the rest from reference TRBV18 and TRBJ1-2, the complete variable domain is NAGVMQNPRHLVRRRGQEARLRCSPMKGHSHVYWYRQLPEEGLKFMVYLQKENIIDESGMPKERFSAEFPKEGPSILRIQQVVRGDSAAYFCASSPPGVEGYTFGSGTRLTVV.

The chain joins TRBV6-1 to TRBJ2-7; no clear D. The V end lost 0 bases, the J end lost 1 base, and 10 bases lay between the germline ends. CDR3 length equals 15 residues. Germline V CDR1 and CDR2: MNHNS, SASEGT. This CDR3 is CASSEAYVPSYEQYF. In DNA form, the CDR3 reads TGTGCCAGCAGTGAAGCGTATGTCCCGTCCTACGAGCAGTACTTC.

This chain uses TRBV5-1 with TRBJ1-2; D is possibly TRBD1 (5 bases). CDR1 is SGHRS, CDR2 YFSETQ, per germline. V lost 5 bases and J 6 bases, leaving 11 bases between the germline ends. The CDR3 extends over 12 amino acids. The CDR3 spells CASRTGVNGYTF. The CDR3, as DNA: TGCGCCAGCAGAACGGGGGTAAATGGCTACACCTTC.

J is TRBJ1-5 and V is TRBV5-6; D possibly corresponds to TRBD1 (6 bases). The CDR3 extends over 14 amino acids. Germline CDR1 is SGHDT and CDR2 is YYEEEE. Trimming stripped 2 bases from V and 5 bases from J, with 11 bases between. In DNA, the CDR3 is TGTGCCAGCAGCTTACTCAGGGGATATCAGCCCCAGCATTTT. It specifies CASSLLRGYQPQHF.

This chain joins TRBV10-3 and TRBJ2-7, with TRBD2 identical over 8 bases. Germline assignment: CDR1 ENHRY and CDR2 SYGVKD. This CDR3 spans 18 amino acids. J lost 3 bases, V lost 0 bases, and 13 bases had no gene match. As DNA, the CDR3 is TGTGCCATCAGTGAGTCGTTGGCGGGGAGCGGGAGCCACTACGAGCAGTACTTC. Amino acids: CAISESLAGSGSHYEQYF.

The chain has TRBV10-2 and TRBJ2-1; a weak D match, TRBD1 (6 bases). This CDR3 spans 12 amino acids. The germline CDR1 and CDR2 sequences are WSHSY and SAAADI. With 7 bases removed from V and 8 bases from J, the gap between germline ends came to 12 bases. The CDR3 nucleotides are TGCGCCAGCACTACTGGGGGCTATGAGCAGTTCTTC. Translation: CASTTGGYEQFF.

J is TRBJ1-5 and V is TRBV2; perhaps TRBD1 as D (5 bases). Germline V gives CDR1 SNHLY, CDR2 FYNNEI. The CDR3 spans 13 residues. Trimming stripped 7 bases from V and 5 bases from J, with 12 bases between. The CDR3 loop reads CASTAGVYQPQHF. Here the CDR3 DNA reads TGTGCCAGCACGGCGGGGGTGTATCAGCCCCAGCATTTT. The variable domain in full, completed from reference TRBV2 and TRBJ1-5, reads EPEVTQTPSHQVTQMGQEVILRCVPISNHLYFYWYRQILGQKVEFLVSFYNNEISEKSEIFDDQFSVERPDGSNFTLKIRSTKLEDSAMYFCASTAGVYQPQHFGDGTRLSIL.

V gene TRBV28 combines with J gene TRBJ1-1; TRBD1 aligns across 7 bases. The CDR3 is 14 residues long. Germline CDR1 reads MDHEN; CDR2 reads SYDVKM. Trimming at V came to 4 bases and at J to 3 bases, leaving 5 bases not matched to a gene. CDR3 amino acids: CASSSGTVYTEAFF. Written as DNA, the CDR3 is TGTGCCAGCAGTTCCGGGACAGTGTACACTGAAGCTTTCTTT.

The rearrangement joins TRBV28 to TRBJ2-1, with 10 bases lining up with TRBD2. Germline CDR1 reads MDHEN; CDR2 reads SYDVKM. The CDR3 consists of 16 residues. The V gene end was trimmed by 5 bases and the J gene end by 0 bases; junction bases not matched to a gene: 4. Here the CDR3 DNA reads TGTGCCAGCAGTCCGCCTAGCGGGAGCTCCTACAATGAGCAGTTCTTC. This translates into CASSPPSGSSYNEQFF.

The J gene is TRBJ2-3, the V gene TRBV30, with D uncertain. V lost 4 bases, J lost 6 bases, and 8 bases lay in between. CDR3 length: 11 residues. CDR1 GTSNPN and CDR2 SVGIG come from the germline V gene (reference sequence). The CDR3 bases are TGTGCCTGGACCGGGTTGGATACGCAGTATTTT. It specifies CAWTGLDTQYF.

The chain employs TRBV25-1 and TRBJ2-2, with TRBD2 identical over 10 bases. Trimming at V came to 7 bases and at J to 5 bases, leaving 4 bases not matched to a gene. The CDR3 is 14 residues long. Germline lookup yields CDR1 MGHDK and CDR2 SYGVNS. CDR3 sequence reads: CASTVSGGTGELFF. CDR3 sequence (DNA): TGTGCCAGCACAGTTAGCGGGGGGACCGGGGAGCTGTTTTTT.

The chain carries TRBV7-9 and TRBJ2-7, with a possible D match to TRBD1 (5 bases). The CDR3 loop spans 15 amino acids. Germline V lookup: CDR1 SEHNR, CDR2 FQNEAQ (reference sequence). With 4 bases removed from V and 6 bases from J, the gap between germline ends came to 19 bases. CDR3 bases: TGTGCCAGCAGCTATGCTGGGGCAGGGATTCGCGAGCAGTACTTC. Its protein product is CASSYAGAGIREQYF. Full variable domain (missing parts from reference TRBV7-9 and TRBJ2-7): DTGVSQNPRHKITKRGQNVTFRCDPISEHNRLYWYRQTLGQGPEFLTYFQNEAQLEKSRLLSDRFSAERPKGSFSTLEIQRTEQGDSAMYLCASSYAGAGIREQYFGPGTRLTVT.

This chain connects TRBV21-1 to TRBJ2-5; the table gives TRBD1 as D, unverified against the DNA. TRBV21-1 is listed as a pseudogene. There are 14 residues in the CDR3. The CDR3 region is CASRDKGIQETQYF. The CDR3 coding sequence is TGTGCCAGCAGGGACAAAGGGATACAAGAGACCCAGTACTTC.

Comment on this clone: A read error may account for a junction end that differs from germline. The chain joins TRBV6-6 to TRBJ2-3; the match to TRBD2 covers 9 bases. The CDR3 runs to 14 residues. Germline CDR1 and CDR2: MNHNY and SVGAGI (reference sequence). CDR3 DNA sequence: TGTGCCAGCGGTTACACTAGCGGGACAGATACGCAGTATTTT. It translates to CASGYTSGTDTQYF.

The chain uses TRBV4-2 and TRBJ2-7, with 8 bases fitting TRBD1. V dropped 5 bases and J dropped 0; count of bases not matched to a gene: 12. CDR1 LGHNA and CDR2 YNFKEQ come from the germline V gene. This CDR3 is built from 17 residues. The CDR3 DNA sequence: TGTGCCAGCAGCAGCCAATCTCCGGACAGGGCCTCCTACGAGCAGTACGTC. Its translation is CASSSQSPDRASYEQYV.

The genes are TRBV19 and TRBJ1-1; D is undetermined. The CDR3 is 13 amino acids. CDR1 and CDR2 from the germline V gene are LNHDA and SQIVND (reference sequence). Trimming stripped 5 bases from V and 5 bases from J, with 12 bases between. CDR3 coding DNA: TGTGCCAGTAGTTCCGGTAAAAGTACTGAAGCTTTCTTT. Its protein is CASSSGKSTEAFF.

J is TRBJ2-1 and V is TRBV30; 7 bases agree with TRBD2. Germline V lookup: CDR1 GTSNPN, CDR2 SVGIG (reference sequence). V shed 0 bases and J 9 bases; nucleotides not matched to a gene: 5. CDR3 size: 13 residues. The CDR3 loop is CAWSVQGEGEQFF. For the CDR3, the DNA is TGTGCCTGGAGTGTCCAAGGGGAGGGTGAGCAGTTCTTC.

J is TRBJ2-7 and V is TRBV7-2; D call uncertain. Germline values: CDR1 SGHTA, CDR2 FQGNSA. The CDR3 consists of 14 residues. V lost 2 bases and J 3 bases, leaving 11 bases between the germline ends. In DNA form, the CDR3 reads TGTGCCAGCAGCTTACCCCCGGCCCACTACGAGCAGTACGTC. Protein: CASSLPPAHYEQYV.